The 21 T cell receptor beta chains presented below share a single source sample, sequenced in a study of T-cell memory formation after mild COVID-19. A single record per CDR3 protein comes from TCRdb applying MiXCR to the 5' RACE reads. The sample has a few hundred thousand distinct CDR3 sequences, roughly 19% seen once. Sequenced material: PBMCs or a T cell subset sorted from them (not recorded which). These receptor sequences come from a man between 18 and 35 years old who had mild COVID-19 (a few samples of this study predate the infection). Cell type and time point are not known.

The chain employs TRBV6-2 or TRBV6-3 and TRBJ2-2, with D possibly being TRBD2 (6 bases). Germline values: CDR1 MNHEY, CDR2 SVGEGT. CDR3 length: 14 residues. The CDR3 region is CASTFRGMTGELFF. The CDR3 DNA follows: TGTGCAAGTACGTTTCGGGGGATGACCGGGGAGCTGTTTTTT.

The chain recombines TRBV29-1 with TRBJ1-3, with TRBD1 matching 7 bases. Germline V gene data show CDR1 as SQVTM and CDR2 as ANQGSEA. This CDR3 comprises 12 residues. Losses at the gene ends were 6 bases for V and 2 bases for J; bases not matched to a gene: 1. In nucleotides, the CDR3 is TGCAGCGTCCAGGGGGCTGGAAACACCATATATTTT. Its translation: CSVQGAGNTIYF.

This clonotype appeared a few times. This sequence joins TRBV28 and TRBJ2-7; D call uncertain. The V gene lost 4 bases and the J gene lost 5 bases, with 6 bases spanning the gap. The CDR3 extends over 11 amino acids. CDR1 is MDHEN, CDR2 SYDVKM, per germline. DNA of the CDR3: TGTGCCAGCAGTTCCTGGGACGAGCAGTACGTC. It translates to CASSSWDEQYV.

The CDR3 nucleotides read TGTGCCAGCAGTTTGACCCACTCGGATGAGCTTAACTATGGCTACACCTTC. This sequence encodes CASSLTHSDELNYGYTF. The gene calls are TRBV6-5 and TRBJ1-2, with unresolved D. Per germline, CDR1 MNHEY and CDR2 SVGAGI. CDR3 length: 17 amino acids. Trimming removed 4 bases from V and 1 base from J, with 19 bases in between.

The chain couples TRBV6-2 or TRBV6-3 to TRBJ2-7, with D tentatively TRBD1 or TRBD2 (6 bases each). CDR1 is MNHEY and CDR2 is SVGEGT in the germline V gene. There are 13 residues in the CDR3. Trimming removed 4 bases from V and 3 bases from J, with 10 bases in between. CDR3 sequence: CASSFGGLYEQYV. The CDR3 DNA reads TGTGCCAGCAGTTTCGGGGGCCTCTACGAGCAGTACGTC.

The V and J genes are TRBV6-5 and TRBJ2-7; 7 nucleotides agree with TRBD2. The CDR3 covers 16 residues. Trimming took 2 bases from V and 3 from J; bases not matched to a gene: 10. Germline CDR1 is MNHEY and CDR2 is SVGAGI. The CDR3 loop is CASSYLRDYGVYEQYF. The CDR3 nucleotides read TGTGCCAGCAGTTACCTCCGGGACTACGGGGTCTACGAGCAGTACTTC.

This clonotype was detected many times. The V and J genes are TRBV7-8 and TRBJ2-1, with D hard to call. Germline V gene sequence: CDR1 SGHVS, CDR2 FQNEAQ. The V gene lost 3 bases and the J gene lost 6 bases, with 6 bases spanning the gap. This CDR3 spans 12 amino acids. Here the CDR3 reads CASSFGPNEQFF. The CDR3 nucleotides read TGTGCCAGCAGCTTCGGCCCCAATGAGCAGTTCTTC. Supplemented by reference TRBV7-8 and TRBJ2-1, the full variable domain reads GAGVSQSPRYKVAKRGQDVALRCDPISGHVSLFWYQQALGQGPEFLTYFQNEAQLDKSGLPSDRFFAERPEGSVSTLKIQRTQQEDSAVYLCASSFGPNEQFFGPGTRLTVL.

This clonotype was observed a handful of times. CDR3 sequence: CSARQSSTGELFF. The CDR3 DNA follows: TGCAGTGCTAGACAATCCAGCACCGGGGAGCTGTTTTTT. The chain uses TRBV20-1 and TRBJ2-2; no clear D gene. Germline loops: CDR1 DFQATT, CDR2 SNEGSKA (reference sequence). V was cut by 2 bases and J by 4 bases, with 8 bases left in between. This CDR3 spans 13 amino acids.

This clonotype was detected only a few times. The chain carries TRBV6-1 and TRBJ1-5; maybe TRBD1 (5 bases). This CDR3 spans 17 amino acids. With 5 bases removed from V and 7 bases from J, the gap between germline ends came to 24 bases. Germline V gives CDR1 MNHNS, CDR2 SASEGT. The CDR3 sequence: CASSPPAGRRGGQPQHF. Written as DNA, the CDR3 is TGTGCCAGCAGTCCACCAGCCGGGAGAAGGGGAGGACAGCCCCAGCATTTT.

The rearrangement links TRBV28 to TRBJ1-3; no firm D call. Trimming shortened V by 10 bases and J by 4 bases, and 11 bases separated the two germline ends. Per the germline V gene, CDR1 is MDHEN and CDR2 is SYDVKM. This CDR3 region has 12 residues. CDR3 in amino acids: CATWTGGNTIYF. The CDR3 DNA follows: TGTGCCACCTGGACGGGCGGAAACACCATATATTTT.

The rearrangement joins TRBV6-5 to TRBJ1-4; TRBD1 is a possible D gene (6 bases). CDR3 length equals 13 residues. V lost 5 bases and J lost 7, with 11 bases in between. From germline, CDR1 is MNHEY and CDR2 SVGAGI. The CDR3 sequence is CASSATGFEKLFF. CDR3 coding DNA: TGTGCCAGCAGTGCGACAGGTTTTGAAAAACTGTTTTTT.

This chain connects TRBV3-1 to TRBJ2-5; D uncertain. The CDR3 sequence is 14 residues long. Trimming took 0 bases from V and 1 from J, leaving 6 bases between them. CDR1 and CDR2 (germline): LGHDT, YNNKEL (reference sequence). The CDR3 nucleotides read TGTGCCAGCAGCCAAGACGTGGGCCAAGAGACCCAGTACTTC. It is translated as CASSQDVGQETQYF.

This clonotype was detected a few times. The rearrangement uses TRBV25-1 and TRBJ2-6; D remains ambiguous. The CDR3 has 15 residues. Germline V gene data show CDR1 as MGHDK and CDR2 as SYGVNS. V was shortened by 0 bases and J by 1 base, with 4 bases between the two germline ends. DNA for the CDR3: TGTGCCAGCAGTGAATATGGGTCTGGGGCCAACGTCCTGACTTTC. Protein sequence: CASSEYGSGANVLTF. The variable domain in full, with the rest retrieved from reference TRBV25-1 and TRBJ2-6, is EADIYQTPRYLVIGTGKKITLECSQTMGHDKMYWYQQDPGMELHLIHYSYGVNSTEKGDLSSESTVSRIRTEHFPLTLESARPSHTSQYLCASSEYGSGANVLTFGAGSRLTVL.

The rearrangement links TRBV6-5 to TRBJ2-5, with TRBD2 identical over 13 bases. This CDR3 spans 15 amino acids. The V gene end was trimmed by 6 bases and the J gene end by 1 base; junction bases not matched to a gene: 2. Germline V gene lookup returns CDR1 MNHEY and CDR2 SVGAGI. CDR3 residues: CASRGTSGVQETQYF. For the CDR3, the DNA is TGTGCCAGCAGGGGGACTAGCGGGGTCCAAGAGACCCAGTACTTC.

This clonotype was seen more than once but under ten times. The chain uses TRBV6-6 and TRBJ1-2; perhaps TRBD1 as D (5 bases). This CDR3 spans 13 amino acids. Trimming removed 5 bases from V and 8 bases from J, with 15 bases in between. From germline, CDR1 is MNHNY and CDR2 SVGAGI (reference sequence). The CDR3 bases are TGTGCCAGCAGTCGCGACAGCAGCTTCGGCTACACCTTC. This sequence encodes CASSRDSSFGYTF.

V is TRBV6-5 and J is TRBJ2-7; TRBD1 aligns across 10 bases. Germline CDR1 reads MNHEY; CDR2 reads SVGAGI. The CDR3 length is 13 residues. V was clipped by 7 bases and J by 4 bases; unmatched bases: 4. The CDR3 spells CASNRQGAYEQYF. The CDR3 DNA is TGTGCCAGCAATAGACAGGGGGCATACGAGCAGTACTTC.

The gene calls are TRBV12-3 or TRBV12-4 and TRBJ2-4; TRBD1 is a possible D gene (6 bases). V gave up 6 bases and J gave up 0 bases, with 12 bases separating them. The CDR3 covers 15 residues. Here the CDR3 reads CASSDLQGAKNIQYF. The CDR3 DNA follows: TGTGCCAGCAGCGACCTACAGGGAGCCAAAAACATTCAGTACTTC.

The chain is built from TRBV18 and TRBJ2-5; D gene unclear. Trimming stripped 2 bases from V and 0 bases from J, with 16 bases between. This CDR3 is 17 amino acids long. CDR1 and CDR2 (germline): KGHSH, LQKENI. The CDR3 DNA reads TGTGCCAGCTCACCAAGGTCAGGAGCTTCGAACCAAGAGACCCAGTACTTC. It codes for CASSPRSGASNQETQYF.

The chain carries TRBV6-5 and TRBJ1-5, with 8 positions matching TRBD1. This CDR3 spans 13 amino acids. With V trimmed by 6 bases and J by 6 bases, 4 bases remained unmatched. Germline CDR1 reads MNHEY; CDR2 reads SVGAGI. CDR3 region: CASRHRGGQPQHF. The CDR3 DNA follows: TGTGCCAGCAGACACAGGGGGGGTCAGCCCCAGCATTTT.

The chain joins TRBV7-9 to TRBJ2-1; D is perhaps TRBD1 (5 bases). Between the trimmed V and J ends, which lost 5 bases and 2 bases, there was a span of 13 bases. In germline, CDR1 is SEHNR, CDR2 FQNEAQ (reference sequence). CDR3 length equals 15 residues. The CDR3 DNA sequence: TGTGCCAGCAGCCTTGGCAGGGCCACCTACAATGAGCAGTTCTTC. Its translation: CASSLGRATYNEQFF.

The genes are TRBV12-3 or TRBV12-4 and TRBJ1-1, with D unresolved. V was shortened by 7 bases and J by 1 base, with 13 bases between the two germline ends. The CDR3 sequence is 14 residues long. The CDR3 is CASTHPGSNTEAFF. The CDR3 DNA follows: TGTGCCAGCACCCACCCGGGATCGAACACTGAAGCTTTCTTT.